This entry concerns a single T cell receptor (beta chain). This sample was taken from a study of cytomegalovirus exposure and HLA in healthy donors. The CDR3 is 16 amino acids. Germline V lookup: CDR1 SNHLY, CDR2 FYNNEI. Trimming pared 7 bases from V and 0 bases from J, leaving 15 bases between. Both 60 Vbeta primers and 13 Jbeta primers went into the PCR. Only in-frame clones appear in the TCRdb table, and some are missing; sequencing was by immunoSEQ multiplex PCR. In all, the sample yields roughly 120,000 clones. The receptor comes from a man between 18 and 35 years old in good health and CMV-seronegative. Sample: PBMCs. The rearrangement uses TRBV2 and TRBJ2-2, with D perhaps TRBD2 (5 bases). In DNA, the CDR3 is TGTGCCAGCACCCCCACCGGGCGGGCGAACACCGGGGAGCTGTTTTTT. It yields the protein CASTPTGRANTGELFF.